Shown below are 14 T cell receptor beta chains from a single sample sequenced in a study of blood T cell repertoires in COVID-19 (dated by TCRdb to 2020 to 2021). Library prep was done by the immunoSEQ multiplex PCR assay. TCRdb limited this immuneACCESS table to in-frame rearrangements with V and J called. A share of clones is missing; checked studies link under half to unresolved V genes, and the rest is unexplained. The sample profile shows tens of thousands of clones; about 93% of them were found once. 8% to 10% of the sample belongs to the ten largest clones. Specimen: peripheral blood. These receptors were obtained from a human donor in a cohort sampled during active COVID-19.

This sequence joins TRBV27 and TRBJ2-7; 16 bases agree with TRBD2. J was trimmed by 5 bases and V by 5 bases; bases with no gene match: 6. Per the germline V gene, CDR1 is MNHEY and CDR2 is SMNVEV (reference sequence). The CDR3 sequence is 16 residues long. For the CDR3, the DNA is TGTGCCAGCAGTCCCGGGACTAGCGGGGGGGCCAACGAGCAGTACTTC. This sequence encodes CASSPGTSGGANEQYF.

This chain joins TRBV5-1 and TRBJ2-7; D may be TRBD1 (6 bases). Germline CDR1 and CDR2: SGHRS and YFSETQ. Trimming took 2 bases from V and 4 from J, leaving 10 bases between them. The CDR3 runs to 13 residues. CDR3 in DNA: TGCGCCAGCAGCTTAGGACAGAAATACGAGCAGTACTTC. Its protein is CASSLGQKYEQYF.

The sample holds one count of this clone. CDR3 bases: TGTGCCAGCAGCTTAGATTGGATAAGGGGCTACGAGCAGTACTTC. Its protein product is CASSLDWIRGYEQYF. V gene TRBV11-1 combines with J gene TRBJ2-7, with D maybe TRBD1 (5 bases). The V and J ends lost 1 base and 3 bases respectively, with 13 bases between them. The CDR3 sequence is 15 residues long. Germline CDR1 reads SGHAT; CDR2 reads FQDESV (reference sequence).

This clone has a handful of counts. The CDR3 sequence: CASSARRGQETQYF. CDR3 DNA: TGTGCCAGCAGTGCCAGGCGGGGGCAAGAGACCCAGTACTTC. The chain couples TRBV2 to TRBJ2-5, with 7 bases fitting TRBD2. There are 14 residues in the CDR3. Germline CDR1 and CDR2: SNHLY and FYNNEI. The V segment lost 4 bases and the J segment 2 bases; nucleotides outside the gene matches: 4.

The chain has TRBV27 and TRBJ2-3, with D perhaps TRBD2 (5 bases). The ends were cut back, 5 bases at V and 0 bases at J, with 12 bases in the middle. The CDR3 spans 15 residues. CDR1 is MNHEY, CDR2 SMNVEV, per germline (reference sequence). The CDR3 DNA sequence: TGTGCCAGCAGTAGCTGGACGGGAAGCACAGATACGCAGTATTTT. Translating gives CASSSWTGSTDTQYF.

J is TRBJ1-2 and V is TRBV5-1; D not certain. Trimming shortened V by 4 bases and J by 0 bases, and 7 bases separated the two germline ends. The CDR3 extends over 13 amino acids. Germline-derived CDR1 and CDR2 are SGHRS and YFSETQ. The CDR3 region is CASSQVPNYGYTF. CDR3 nucleotides: TGCGCCAGCAGCCAGGTTCCTAACTATGGCTACACCTTC.

The rearrangement uses TRBV24-1 and TRBJ1-2; D perhaps matches TRBD1 (5 bases). Trimming cost V 7 bases and J 1 base, with 9 bases left between them. This CDR3 is 13 amino acids long. In germline, CDR1 is KGHDR, CDR2 SFDVKD. CDR3 residues: CATSVQDNYGYTF. In nucleotides, the CDR3 is TGTGCCACCAGCGTACAGGATAACTATGGCTACACCTTC.

The J gene is TRBJ1-3, the V gene TRBV5-1; 7 nucleotides match TRBD1. The trim removed 0 bases at V and 0 bases at J, leaving 3 bases unmatched. From germline, CDR1 is SGHRS and CDR2 YFSETQ. The length of the CDR3 is 16 residues. CDR3 nucleotides: TGCGCCAGCAGCTTGGACAGGGGAAGCTCTGGAAACACCATATATTTT. This codes for CASSLDRGSSGNTIYF.

The chain combines TRBV30 with TRBJ2-7; weak D call: TRBD1 (6 bases). CDR1 is GTSNPN, CDR2 SVGIG, per germline (reference sequence). Trimming removed 2 bases at V and 3 bases at J, with 14 bases between. The CDR3 is 14 amino acids. The CDR3 sequence: CAWSPGAGLYEQYF. CDR3 nucleotide sequence: TGTGCCTGGAGTCCAGGGGCAGGCCTCTACGAGCAGTACTTC.

The chain joins TRBV5-6 to TRBJ1-1; tentative D call: TRBD1 (5 bases). V lost 4 bases and J lost 10, with 14 bases in between. CDR1 is SGHDT and CDR2 is YYEEEE in the germline V gene. This CDR3 has 12 amino acids. The CDR3 DNA reads TGTGCCAGCAGCGTCCCTCAGGGATTAGCTTTCTTT. This translates into CASSVPQGLAFF.

The V call is TRBV7-8, the J call TRBJ2-5; 15 bases align to TRBD2. J was trimmed by 3 bases and V by 1 base; bases with no gene match: 12. In germline, CDR1 is SGHVS, CDR2 FQNEAQ. The CDR3 length is 20 residues. The CDR3 sequence: CASSLDPGLAGGSTKETQYF. The CDR3 region has the DNA TGTGCCAGCAGCTTAGACCCGGGACTAGCGGGGGGTTCGACTAAAGAGACCCAGTACTTC. Combining the CDR3 with reference TRBV7-8 and TRBJ2-5 gives the whole variable domain GAGVSQSPRYKVAKRGQDVALRCDPISGHVSLFWYQQALGQGPEFLTYFQNEAQLDKSGLPSDRFFAERPEGSVSTLKIQRTQQEDSAVYLCASSLDPGLAGGSTKETQYFGPGTRLLVL.

V usage is TRBV4-1 and J usage is TRBJ1-6; weak D call: TRBD1 (6 bases). V lost 8 bases to trimming and J lost 14 bases, with 22 bases between them. Germline V CDR1 and CDR2: MGHRA, YSYEKL. The CDR3 has 14 amino acids. This CDR3 is CASGRGLHFLTLHF. Here the CDR3 DNA reads TGCGCCAGCGGCAGGGGCCTACATTTCTTAACCCTCCACTTT.

The rearrangement uses TRBV11-2 and TRBJ1-2; D might be TRBD1 (6 bases). V gave up 5 bases and J gave up 4 bases, with 20 bases separating them. In germline, CDR1 is SGHAT, CDR2 FQNNGV. The CDR3 runs 16 residues. The chain's CDR3 is CASSPLRDTHRYGYTF. CDR3 nucleotides: TGTGCCAGCAGCCCACTTAGGGACACCCACCGCTATGGCTACACCTTC.

This sequence joins TRBV11-2 and TRBJ2-2; D possibly corresponds to TRBD2 (5 bases). Germline V gene data show CDR1 as SGHAT and CDR2 as FQNNGV. The CDR3 is 16 amino acids. Trimming removed 0 bases at V and 2 bases at J, with 10 bases between. The CDR3 protein is CASSLESGFNTGELFF. CDR3 in DNA: TGTGCCAGCAGCTTAGAATCGGGGTTTAACACCGGGGAGCTGTTTTTT. Full variable domain (rest looked up from reference TRBV11-2 and TRBJ2-2): EAGVAQSPRYKIIEKRQSVAFWCNPISGHATLYWYQQILGQGPKLLIQFQNNGVVDDSQLPKDRFSAERLKGVDSTLKIQPAKLEDSAVYLCASSLESGFNTGELFFGEGSRLTVL.